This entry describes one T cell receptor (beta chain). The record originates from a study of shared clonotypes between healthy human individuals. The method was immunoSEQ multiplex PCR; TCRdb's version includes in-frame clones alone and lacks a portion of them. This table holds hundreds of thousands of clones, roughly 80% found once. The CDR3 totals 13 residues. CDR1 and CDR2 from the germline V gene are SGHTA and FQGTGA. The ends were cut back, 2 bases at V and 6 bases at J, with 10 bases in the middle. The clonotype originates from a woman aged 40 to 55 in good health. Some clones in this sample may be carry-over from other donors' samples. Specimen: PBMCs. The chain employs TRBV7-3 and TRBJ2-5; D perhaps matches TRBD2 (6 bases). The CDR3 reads CASSLDGGKTQYF. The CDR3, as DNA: TGTGCCAGCAGCTTAGATGGGGGGAAGACCCAGTACTTC.